This T cell receptor beta chain was identified during a study of T cell responses to AZD1222 COVID-19 vaccine (dated by TCRdb to the early 2020s). Study-level background: AZD1222 recipients with second doses at about 4 weeks or about 12 weeks were pooled, because spike-specific TCR depth and breadth did not differ between schedules. A total of roughly 240 trial participants underwent TCR sequencing, of whom 200 to 220 received two doses of AZD1222 and about 26 received two doses of the MenACWY control vaccine. Trial participants were enrolled by age into 18-55, 56-69 and 70-plus year subgroups, with 148, 28 and 57 TCR-sequenced participants respectively.

The CDR3 numbers 13 residues from cysteine through phenylalanine. Only the CDR3 DNA is retained, 39 bases long and in frame from the first base. The V and J ends are trimmed by 0 bases and 0 bases, leaving 3 bases between them. The CDR3 regions of human TCRbeta chains were analyzed by immunosequencing. The paper's data handling went like this. TCRs in the repertoires were compared against a reference library of SARS-CoV-2-specific TCRs that had been generated with the MIRA antigen-specificity platform. Breadth was defined as the fraction of unique TCRs that were SARS-CoV-2-associated, and depth was defined as the fraction of total T cells that were SARS-CoV-2-associated. Using the MIRA data, each spike-specific TCR was assigned both to the spike region to which the TCR was reactive and to a CD4 or CD8 class. Log10-transformed breadth and depth values were compared by one-way ANOVA with Sidak's multiple comparisons tests. Here the immuneACCESS table is served through TCRdb, limited to in-frame sequences with V and J called. Missing clones are a known gap in these copies; in checked studies unresolved V genes cover under half, and the rest lacks a known reason. The V and J calls and clone size come from that table; D and trimming were worked out from the DNA. This sample lists tens of thousands of clones; approximately 84% were detected once. Of the sample, 10% is held by the ten largest clones.

Of note for this clone: There is no known antigen for this receptor. The input lacks base qualities; no much larger clone sits a single base away.

Interpreted using the paper, the time point label stands for: baseline before first vaccination. Vaccinee samples came from UK trials COV001 and COV002, including a single-blind randomized controlled phase 2/3 trial of AZD1222 (ChAdOx1 nCoV-19) in healthy adults. For TCRbeta chain sequencing, PBMC samples from trial participants were taken at day 0 and at day 28 after the second dose. Overall study results and their limits: Vaccine-associated CD4 TCRs spanned the whole spike protein, with dominant responses in regions 160-218 and 743-854. Participants were mostly white British, with more females than males. The authors suggested clonal diversity may have been underestimated. The 56-69-year group was small, and its depth increase did not reach significance, likely because of low power. After two AZD1222 doses, both the breadth and the depth of spike-specific TCRs were significantly higher than at day 0 and than in MenACWY recipients. Conclusions about previously exposed vaccinees are limited, since just six AZD1222 recipients were seropositive for SARS-CoV-2 at baseline. Reportedly, almost half of the unique spike-specific TCRs recognized epitopes lying outside the regions that are mutated in the B.1.351 and B.1.1.7 variants. Because no day 14 peak-response samples were available, the repertoires could be characterized only after the peak T cell response.

Recombination joined TRBV12-3 or TRBV12-4 with TRBJ2-7; confidence is insufficient to name the D gene. This sample comprised peripheral blood, obtained on day 0 of AZD1222 vaccination. The sequence was obtained from an adult in good health. The CDR3 is CASSLANSYEQYF. The nucleotide sequence reads TGTGCCAGCAGTTTAGCGAACTCCTACGAGCAGTACTTC.